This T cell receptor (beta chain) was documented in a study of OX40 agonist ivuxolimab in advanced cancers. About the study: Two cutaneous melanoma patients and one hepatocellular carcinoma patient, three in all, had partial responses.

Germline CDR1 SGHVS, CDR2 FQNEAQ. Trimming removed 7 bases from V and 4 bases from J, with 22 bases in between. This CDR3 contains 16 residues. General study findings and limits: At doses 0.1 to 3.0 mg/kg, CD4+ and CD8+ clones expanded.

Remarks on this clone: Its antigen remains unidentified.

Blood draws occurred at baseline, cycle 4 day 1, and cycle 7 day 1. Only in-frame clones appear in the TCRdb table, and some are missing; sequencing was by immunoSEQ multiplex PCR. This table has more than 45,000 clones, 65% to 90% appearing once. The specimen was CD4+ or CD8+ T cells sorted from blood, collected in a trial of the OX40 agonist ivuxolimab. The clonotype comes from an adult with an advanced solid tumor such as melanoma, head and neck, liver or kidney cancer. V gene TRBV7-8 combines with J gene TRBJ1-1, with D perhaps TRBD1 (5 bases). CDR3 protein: CASTSSGHSNPTEAFF. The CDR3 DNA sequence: TGTGCCAGCACGTCGAGCGGACACTCGAACCCCACTGAAGCTTTCTTT. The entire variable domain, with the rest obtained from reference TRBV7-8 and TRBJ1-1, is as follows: GAGVSQSPRYKVAKRGQDVALRCDPISGHVSLFWYQQALGQGPEFLTYFQNEAQLDKSGLPSDRFFAERPEGSVSTLKIQRTQQEDSAVYLCASTSSGHSNPTEAFFGQGTRLTVV.